The present T cell receptor (beta chain) was sequenced within a study of blood T cell repertoires in COVID-19. Data came from immunoSEQ multiplex PCR; TCRdb stores just in-frame clones and leaves some out. This sample has some 160,000 clones, with 80% found just once. Deletions cut 3 bases from V and 5 bases from J, with 10 bases between. This CDR3 has 13 residues. Germline V gives CDR1 SGHAT, CDR2 FQNNGV. The cohort comprised adults aged about 18 to 89 years residing in approximately 25 US areas. Participants had their cohort set by participant-reported clinical history. Recovered Cohort 3 donors showed two negative PCRs, clearance, or symptom resolution.

The clonotype comes from a woman aged 55-75 years who had recovered from COVID-19. The material sequenced was PBMCs or T cells enriched from blood (not recorded which). The chain is built from TRBV11-2 and TRBJ2-5, with D perhaps matching TRBD1 (6 bases). The DNA of the CDR3 is TGTGCCAGCAGCTTCGACAGGAGGGAGACCCAGTACTTC. Its translation: CASSFDRRETQYF.